This T cell receptor (beta chain) was recorded in a study of OX40 agonist ivuxolimab in advanced cancers. As for the study in general: Three patients, one with hepatocellular carcinoma and two with cutaneous melanoma, responded partially. General study findings and limits: Part of the nonresponder group also had normalized T-cell clonal expansion that was low. At doses 0.1 to 3.0 mg/kg, CD4+ and CD8+ clones expanded.

Profiled with immunoSEQ multiplex PCR; TCRdb holds only in-frame clones, not every one. Of 45,000 to 60,000 clones listed, roughly 90% are singletons. A word on this clone: Its target is not known.

The sequencing used CD4+ or CD8+ T cells sorted from blood, collected in a trial of the OX40 agonist ivuxolimab. This receptor was obtained from an adult with an advanced solid tumor such as melanoma, head and neck, liver or kidney cancer.

The CDR3 bases are TGTGCCAGCAGCTCCCCTAGCGGGGGGGCCACAGATACGCAGTATTTT. Protein: CASSSPSGGATDTQYF. The chain joins TRBV5-4 to TRBJ2-3, with TRBD2 matching 12 bases. The trim removed 3 bases at V and 2 bases at J, leaving 4 bases unmatched. The germline gives CDR1 SGHNT, CDR2 YYREEE (reference sequence). The CDR3 loop spans 16 amino acids. The full variable domain, completed using reference TRBV5-4 and TRBJ2-3, is ETGVTQSPTHLIKTRGQQVTLRCSSQSGHNTVSWYQQALGQGPQFIFQYYREEENGRGNFPPRFSGLQFPNYSSELNVNALELDDSALYLCASSSPSGGATDTQYFGPGTRLTVL.